This T cell receptor (beta chain) is drawn from a study of identical twins. General study findings and limits: Fewer insertions characterized abundant cord blood beta clonotypes, whereas memory repertoires showed none. Low generation probability was overrepresented in out-of-frame alpha sequences shared by twins. Within beta out-of-frame sequences, the excess sharing observed between twins was weaker.

This clonotype was counted ten times or more. Its specificity is unknown. The CDR3 sequence is 14 residues long. Trimming left V 3 bases short and J 1 base short, with 7 bases between. One entry per CDR3 protein results from TCRdb running MiXCR on the 5' RACE reads. The table shows approximately 550,000 distinct CDR3 sequences, with 20% to 25% occurring only once. Healthy Caucasians, and only they, were the donors. A further study also used this sample, focusing on yellow fever vaccine responses in identical twins.

The sample consisted of CD4+ T cells sorted from blood. This chain connects TRBV12-3 or TRBV12-4 to TRBJ2-4; TRBD1 is a possible D gene (5 bases). This clonotype originated in a woman in her late teens or twenties in good health. Written as DNA, the CDR3 is TGTGCCAGCAGTTTCGCAGGGGCCAAAAACATTCAGTACTTC. It specifies CASSFAGAKNIQYF.